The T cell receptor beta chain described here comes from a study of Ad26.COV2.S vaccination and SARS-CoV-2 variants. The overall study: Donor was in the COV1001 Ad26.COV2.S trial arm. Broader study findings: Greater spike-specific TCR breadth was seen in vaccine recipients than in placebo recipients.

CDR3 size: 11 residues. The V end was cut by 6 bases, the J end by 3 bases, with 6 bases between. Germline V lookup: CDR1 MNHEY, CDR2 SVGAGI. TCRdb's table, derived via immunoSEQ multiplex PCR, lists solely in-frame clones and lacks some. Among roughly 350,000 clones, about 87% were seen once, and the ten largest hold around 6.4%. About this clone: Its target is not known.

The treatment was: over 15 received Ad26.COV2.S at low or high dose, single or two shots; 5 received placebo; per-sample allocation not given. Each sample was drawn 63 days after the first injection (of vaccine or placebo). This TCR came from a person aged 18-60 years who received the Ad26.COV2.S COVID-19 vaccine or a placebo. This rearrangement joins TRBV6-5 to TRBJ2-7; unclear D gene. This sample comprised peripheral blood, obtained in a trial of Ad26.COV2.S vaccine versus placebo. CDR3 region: CASRNSYEQYF. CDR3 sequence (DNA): TGTGCCAGCAGAAACAGCTACGAGCAGTACTTC.